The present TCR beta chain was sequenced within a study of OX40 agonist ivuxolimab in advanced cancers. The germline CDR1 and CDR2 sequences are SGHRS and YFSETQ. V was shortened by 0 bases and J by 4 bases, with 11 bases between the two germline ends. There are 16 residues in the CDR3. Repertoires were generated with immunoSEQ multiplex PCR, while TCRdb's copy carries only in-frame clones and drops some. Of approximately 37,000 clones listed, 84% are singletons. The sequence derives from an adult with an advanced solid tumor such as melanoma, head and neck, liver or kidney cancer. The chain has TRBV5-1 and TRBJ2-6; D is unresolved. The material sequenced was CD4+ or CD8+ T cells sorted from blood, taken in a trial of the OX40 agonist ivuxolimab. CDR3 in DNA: TGCGCCAGCAGCTTGGCCGTGTGGGTCGGGGCCAACGTCCTGACTTTC. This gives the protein CASSLAVWVGANVLTF.